What follows is one T cell receptor beta chain and its context. Methods used by the authors: Amplified reference gene primers provided the basis for estimating nucleated cell counts. Clones were sequenced by immunoSEQ multiplex PCR, and TCRdb holds only the in-frame ones, with some missing. Clone size and V and J calls were adopted from that table, with D and trimming inferred from the DNA. The sample carries roughly 350,000 clones, approximately 90% recorded once. This specimen belongs to a study of blood T cell repertoires in COVID-19. Whole-study context: Acute-phase and convalescent COVID-19 samples originated in the United States, Italy and Spain.

There are 14 residues in the CDR3. Per the germline V gene, CDR1 is LGHNT and CDR2 is FRNRAP. The ends lost 3 bases at V and 7 bases at J; junction bases unmatched: 3. Sequencing input: peripheral blood. This TCR was recovered from a woman between 18 and 30 years old who had recovered from COVID-19. The chain combines TRBV12-5 with TRBJ1-5, with 10 nucleotides matching TRBD1. CDR3 region: CASGFPGQGQPQHF. The DNA of the CDR3 is TGTGCTAGTGGTTTCCCGGGACAGGGGCAGCCCCAGCATTTT.